The TCR beta chain described here comes from a study of blood T cell repertoires in COVID-19 (dated by TCRdb to 2020 to 2021). For the wider study: Samples covering the acute and convalescent phases of COVID-19 were provided by collaborators in the United States, Italy and Spain. The repertoires were made available in a free public database intended to serve as a resource for research on the immune response to SARS-CoV-2. Sample metadata almost always included a de-identified subject ID, COVID-19 status, age in years and sex. Subjects who had been exposed to COVID-19, were actively infected with it, or had recovered from it provided the deeply sampled blood TCRbeta repertoires that made up the dataset. Samples were obtained from the ongoing ImmuneRACE study (first 160 participants) and from about 1,300 subjects provided by 6 global collaborators. The prospective study material was composed of cDNA or gDNA derived from T cells, B-cell-depleted T cells, or PBMCs. HLA class I and class II types, where available, came from metadata supplied by the sample provider rather than from assay-based typing. Beyond this particular receptor, the publication reports: Clinical and demographic metadata were provided uncurated, with the amount varying by source and participant.

TCRbeta CDR3 regions were amplified from genomic DNA by means of the immunoSEQ Assay, a bias-controlled multiplex PCR. The original pipeline was this. The number of nucleated cells in each sample was estimated from the amplification of reference gene primers within the assay. To quantify the absolute abundance of each unique TCRbeta CDR3 rearrangement, sequence reads were collapsed and filtered. For each sample, productive Simpson clonality was calculated as the square root of Simpson's diversity index across productive rearrangements. This is the immuneACCESS table as TCRdb keeps it, with only in-frame sequences that have V and J called. A part of the clones is gone; compared with another copy, unresolved V genes explain less than half, and the rest is unexplained. Clone size and the V and J calls come from that table; the DNA yielded D and trimming. This sample is represented by roughly 500,000 clones; nearly 90% of them were singletons. The ten largest clones add up to roughly 0.9% of the sample.

In Seattle, one collaborating source enrolled patients while the infection was active and tracked those patients longitudinally over the course of disease. Collaborating institutions collected whole blood in K2EDTA tubes following their own protocols. For TCRbeta analysis, collaborators shipped samples in one of three forms: frozen whole blood, isolated PBMCs, or DNA extracted from either of those sample types. The CDR3 runs 15 amino acids, cysteine and phenylalanine included. Of the read, only the CDR3 DNA is kept; its 45 bases are in frame from base 1. Trimming takes 0 bases from V and 9 bases from J, and the germline ends sit 15 bases apart. The germline V gene encodes CDR1 GTSNPN and CDR2 SVGIG (reference sequence). Of note for this clone: Its antigen is not yet known. The record has no base qualities; no much larger clone is one base away.

Sequenced material: peripheral blood. The TCR comes from a man aged 18 to 30 with COVID-19, enrolled during active disease. The chain joins TRBV30 to TRBJ1-6; TRBD1 is possibly the D segment (6 matching bases). The CDR3 protein: CAWSVMDSLTSPLHF. The nucleotide sequence is given as TGTGCCTGGAGTGTTATGGACAGCTTAACTTCACCCCTCCACTTT. The CDR3 plus the reference TRBV30 and TRBJ1-6 genes for the other parts give the full variable domain: SQTIHQWPATLVQPVGSPLSLECTVEGTSNPNLYWYRQAAGRGLQLLFYSVGIGQISSEVPQNLSASRPQDRQFILSSKKLLLSDSGFYLCAWSVMDSLTSPLHFGNGTRLTVT.